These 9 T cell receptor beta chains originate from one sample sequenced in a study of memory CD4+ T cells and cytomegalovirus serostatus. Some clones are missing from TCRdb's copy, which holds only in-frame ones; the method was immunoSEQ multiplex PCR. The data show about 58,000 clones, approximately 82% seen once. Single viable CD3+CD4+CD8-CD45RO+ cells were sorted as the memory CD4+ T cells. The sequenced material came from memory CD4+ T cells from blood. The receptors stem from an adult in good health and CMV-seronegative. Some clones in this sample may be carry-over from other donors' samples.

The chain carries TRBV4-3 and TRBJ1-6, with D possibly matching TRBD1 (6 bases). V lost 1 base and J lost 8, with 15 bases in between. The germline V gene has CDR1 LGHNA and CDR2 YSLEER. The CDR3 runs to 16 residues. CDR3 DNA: TGCGCCAGCAGCCAAGCCTCGCAGGGGCCGCATTCACCCCTCCACTTT. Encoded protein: CASSQASQGPHSPLHF.

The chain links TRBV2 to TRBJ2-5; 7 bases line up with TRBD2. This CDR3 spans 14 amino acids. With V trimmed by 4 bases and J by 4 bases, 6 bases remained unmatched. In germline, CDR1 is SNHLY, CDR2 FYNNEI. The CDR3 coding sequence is TGTGCCAGCAGTGGTCTAGCGGTGGGAGAGACCCAGTACTTC. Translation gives CASSGLAVGETQYF.

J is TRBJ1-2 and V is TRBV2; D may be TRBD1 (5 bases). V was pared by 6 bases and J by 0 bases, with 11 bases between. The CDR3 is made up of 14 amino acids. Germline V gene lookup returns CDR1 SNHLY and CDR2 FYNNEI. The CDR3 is CASRMGETNYGYTF. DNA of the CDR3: TGTGCCAGCAGGATGGGGGAAACTAACTATGGCTACACCTTC.

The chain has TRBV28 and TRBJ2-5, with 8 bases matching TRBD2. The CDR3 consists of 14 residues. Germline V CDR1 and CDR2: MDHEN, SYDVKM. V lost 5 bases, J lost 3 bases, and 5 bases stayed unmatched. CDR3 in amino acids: CASSAQLAEETQYF. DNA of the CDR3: TGTGCCAGCAGTGCGCAACTAGCGGAAGAGACCCAGTACTTC.

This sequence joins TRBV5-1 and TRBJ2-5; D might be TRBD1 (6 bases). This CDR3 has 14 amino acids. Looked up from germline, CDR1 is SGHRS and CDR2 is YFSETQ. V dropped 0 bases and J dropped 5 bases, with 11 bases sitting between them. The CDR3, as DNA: TGCGCCAGCAGCTTGGAAGGGGGTGCGGAGACCCAGTACTTC. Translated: CASSLEGGAETQYF.

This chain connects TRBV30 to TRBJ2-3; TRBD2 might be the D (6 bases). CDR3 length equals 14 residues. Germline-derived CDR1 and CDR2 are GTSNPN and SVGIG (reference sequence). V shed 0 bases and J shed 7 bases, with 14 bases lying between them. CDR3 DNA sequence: TGTGCCTGGAGTGTTGAGAGGAGGGGCAATACGCAGTATTTT. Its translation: CAWSVERRGNTQYF.

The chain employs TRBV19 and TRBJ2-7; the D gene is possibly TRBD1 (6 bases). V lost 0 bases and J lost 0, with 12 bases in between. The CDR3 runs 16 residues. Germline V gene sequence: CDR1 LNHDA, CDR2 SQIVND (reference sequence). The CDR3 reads CASSIDSGASSYEQYF. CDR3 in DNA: TGTGCCAGTAGTATAGATTCAGGGGCGAGCTCCTACGAGCAGTACTTC.

The CDR3 loop reads CASSEALGQGGYTF. CDR3 sequence (DNA): TGTGCCAGCAGTGAAGCTTTAGGACAGGGTGGCTACACCTTC. This chain connects TRBV6-1 to TRBJ1-2; 8 nucleotides agree with TRBD1. This CDR3 has 14 residues. Germline trimming cut 0 bases from V and 7 bases from J; bases unmatched to any gene: 4. Germline V gene data show CDR1 as MNHNS and CDR2 as SASEGT.

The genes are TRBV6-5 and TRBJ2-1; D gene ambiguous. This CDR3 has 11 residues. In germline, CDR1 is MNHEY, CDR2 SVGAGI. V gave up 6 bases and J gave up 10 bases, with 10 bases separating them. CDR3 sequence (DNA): TGTGCCAGCAGAAAATTGGGCGAGCAGTTCTTC. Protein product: CASRKLGEQFF.